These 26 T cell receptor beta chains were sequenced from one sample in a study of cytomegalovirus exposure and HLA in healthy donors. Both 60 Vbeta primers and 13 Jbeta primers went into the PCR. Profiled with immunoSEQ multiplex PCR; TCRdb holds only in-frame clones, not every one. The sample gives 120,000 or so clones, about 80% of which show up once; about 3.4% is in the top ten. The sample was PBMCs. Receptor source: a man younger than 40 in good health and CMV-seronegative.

The CDR3 loop reads CASSSWTAEHGYTF. Here the CDR3 DNA reads TGTGCCAGCAGCTCTTGGACAGCCGAGCATGGCTACACCTTC. The V and J genes are TRBV5-5 and TRBJ1-2; TRBD1 is a possible D gene (6 bases). The germline gives CDR1 SGHKS, CDR2 YYEKEE (reference sequence). The CDR3 is 14 residues long. V was trimmed by 3 bases and J by 6 bases, leaving 15 bases between them. The entire variable domain, with the rest obtained from reference TRBV5-5 and TRBJ1-2, is as follows: DAGVTQSPTHLIKTRGQQVTLRCSPISGHKSVSWYQQVLGQGPQFIFQYYEKEERGRGNFPDRFSARQFPNYSSELNVNALLLGDSALYLCASSSWTAEHGYTFGSGTRLTVV.

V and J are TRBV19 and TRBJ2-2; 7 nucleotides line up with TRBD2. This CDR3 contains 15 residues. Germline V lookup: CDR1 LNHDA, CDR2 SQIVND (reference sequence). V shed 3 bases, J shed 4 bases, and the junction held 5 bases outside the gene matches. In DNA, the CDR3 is TGTGCCAGTAGTATTGGGAGGGGCGGCACCGGGGAGCTGTTTTTT. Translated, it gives CASSIGRGGTGELFF. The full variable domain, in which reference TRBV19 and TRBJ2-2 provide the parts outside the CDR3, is DGGITQSPKYLFRKEGQNVTLSCEQNLNHDAMYWYRQDPGQGLRLIYYSQIVNDFQKGDIAEGYSVSREKKESFPLTVTSAQKNPTAFYLCASSIGRGGTGELFFGEGSRLTVL.

The CDR3 is CASTVGQSEQYF. CDR3 coding DNA: TGTGCCAGCACCGTTGGACAGTCCGAGCAGTACTTC. The rearrangement joins TRBV6-1 to TRBJ2-7; maybe TRBD1 (6 bases). V was cut by 7 bases and J by 6 bases, with 13 bases left in between. The CDR3 is 12 amino acids. Germline CDR1 is MNHNS and CDR2 is SASEGT.

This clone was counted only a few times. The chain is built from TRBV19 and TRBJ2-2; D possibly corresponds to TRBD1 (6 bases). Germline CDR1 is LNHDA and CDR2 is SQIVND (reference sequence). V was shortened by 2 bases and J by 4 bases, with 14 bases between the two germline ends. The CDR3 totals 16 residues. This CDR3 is CASSIIPGVGTGELFF. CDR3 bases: TGTGCCAGTAGTATAATTCCAGGGGTCGGCACCGGGGAGCTGTTTTTT.

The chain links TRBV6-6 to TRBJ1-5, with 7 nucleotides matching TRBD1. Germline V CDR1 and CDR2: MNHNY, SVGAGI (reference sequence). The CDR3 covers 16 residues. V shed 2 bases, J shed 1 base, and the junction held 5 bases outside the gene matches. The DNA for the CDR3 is TGTGCCAGCAGTTACCCAGGACAGGCCAGCAATCAGCCCCAGCATTTT. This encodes CASSYPGQASNQPQHF.

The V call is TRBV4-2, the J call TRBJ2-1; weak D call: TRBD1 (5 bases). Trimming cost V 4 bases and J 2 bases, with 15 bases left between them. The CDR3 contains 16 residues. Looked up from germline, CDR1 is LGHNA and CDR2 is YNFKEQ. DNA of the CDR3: TGTGCCAGCAGCCCCTCCGGACATGGGGCCTACAATGAGCAGTTCTTC. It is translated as CASSPSGHGAYNEQFF.

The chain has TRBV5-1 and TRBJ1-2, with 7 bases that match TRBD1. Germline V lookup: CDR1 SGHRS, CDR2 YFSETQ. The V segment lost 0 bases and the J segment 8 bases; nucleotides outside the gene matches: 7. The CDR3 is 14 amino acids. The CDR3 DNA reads TGCGCCAGCAGCTTGGGTCTACAGGGGAAAGGCTACACCTTC. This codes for CASSLGLQGKGYTF.

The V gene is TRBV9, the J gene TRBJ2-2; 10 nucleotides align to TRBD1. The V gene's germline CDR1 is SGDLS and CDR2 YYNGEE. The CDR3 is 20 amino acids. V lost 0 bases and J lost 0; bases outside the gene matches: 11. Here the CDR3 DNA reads TGTGCCAGCAGCGTAGAATTAGGACAGGGGGTCCTATCGAACACCGGGGAGCTGTTTTTT. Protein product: CASSVELGQGVLSNTGELFF.

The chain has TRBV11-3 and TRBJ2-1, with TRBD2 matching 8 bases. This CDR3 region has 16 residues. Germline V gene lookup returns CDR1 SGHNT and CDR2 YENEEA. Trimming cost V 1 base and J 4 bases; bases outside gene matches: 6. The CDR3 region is CASSLVSGDSYNEQFF. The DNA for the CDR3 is TGTGCCAGCAGCTTAGTTAGCGGGGACTCTTACAATGAGCAGTTCTTC. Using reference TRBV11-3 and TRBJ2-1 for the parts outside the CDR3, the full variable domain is EAGVVQSPRYKIIEKKQPVAFWCNPISGHNTLYWYLQNLGQGPELLIRYENEEAVDDSQLPKDRFSAERLKGVDSTLKIQPAELGDSAVYLCASSLVSGDSYNEQFFGPGTRLTVL.

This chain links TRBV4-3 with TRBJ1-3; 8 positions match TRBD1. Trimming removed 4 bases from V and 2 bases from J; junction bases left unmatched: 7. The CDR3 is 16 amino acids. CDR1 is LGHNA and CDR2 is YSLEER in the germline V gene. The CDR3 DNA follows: TGCGCCAGCAGCCGCGGACAGGGAGAAGCTGGAAACACCATATATTTT. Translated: CASSRGQGEAGNTIYF.

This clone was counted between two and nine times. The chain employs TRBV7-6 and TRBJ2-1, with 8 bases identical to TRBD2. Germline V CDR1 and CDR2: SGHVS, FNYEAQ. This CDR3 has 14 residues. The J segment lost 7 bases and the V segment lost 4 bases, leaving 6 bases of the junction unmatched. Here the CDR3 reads CASSYTVAGNEQFF. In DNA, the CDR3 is TGTGCCAGCAGCTATACCGTAGCGGGGAATGAGCAGTTCTTC. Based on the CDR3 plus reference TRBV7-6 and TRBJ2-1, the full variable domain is GAGVSQSPRYKVTKRGQDVALRCDPISGHVSLYWYRQALGQGPEFLTYFNYEAQQDKSGLPNDRFSAERPEGSISTLTIQRTEQRDSAMYRCASSYTVAGNEQFFGPGTRLTVL.

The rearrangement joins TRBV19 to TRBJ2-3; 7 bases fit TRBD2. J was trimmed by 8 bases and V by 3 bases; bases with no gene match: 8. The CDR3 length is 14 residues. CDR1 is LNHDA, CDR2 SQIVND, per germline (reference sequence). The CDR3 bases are TGTGCCAGTAGTATCTATCTAGCGGCAGCTACGCAGTATTTT. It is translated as CASSIYLAAATQYF.

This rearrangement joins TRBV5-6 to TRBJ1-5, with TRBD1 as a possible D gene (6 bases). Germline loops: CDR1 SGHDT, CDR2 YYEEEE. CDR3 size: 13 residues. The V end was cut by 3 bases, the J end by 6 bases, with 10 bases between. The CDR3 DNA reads TGTGCCAGCAGCTCGGACAGAGGTCAGCCCCAGCATTTT. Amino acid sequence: CASSSDRGQPQHF.

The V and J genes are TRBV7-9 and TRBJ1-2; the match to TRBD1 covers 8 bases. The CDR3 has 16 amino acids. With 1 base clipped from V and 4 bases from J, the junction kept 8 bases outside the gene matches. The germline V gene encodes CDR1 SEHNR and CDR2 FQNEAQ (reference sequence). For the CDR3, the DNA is TGTGCCAGCAGCTTAGTAGGTCAGGGGGCTCTCTATGGCTACACCTTC. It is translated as CASSLVGQGALYGYTF.

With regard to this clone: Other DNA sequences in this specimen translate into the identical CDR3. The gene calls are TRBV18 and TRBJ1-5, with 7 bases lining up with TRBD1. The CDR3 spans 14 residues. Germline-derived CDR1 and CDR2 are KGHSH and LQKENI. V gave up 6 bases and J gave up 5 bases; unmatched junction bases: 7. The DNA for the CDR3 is TGTGCCAGCTCCCAACAGGGGATGGATCAGCCCCAGCATTTT. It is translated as CASSQQGMDQPQHF.

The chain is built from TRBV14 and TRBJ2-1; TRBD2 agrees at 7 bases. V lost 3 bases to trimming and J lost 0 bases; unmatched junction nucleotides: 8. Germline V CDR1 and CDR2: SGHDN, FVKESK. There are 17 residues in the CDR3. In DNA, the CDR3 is TGTGCCAGCAGCCATCCGCGGAGCGGGGTCTCCTACAATGAGCAGTTCTTC. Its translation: CASSHPRSGVSYNEQFF.

This CDR3 reads CASSQERDRVNYGYTF. CDR3 DNA: TGCGCCAGCAGCCAAGAAAGGGACAGGGTGAACTATGGCTACACCTTC. The chain joins TRBV4-1 to TRBJ1-2, with 9 bases that match TRBD1. Per germline, CDR1 MGHRA and CDR2 YSYEKL. With 0 bases clipped from V and 2 bases from J, the junction kept 4 bases outside the gene matches. This CDR3 has 16 amino acids.

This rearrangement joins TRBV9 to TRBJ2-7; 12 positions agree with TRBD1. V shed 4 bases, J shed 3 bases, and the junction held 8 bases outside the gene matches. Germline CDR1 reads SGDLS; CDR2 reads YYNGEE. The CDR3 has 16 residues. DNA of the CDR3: TGTGCCAGCAGCTACCGGGACAGGGGGCTTCTCTACGAGCAGTACTTC. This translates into CASSYRDRGLLYEQYF.

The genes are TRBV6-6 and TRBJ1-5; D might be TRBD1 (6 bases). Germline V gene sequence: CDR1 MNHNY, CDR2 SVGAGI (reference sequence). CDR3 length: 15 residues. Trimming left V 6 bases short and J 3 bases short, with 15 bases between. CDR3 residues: CASRHRDINNQPQHF. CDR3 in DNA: TGTGCCAGCAGACACAGGGACATAAACAATCAGCCCCAGCATTTT.

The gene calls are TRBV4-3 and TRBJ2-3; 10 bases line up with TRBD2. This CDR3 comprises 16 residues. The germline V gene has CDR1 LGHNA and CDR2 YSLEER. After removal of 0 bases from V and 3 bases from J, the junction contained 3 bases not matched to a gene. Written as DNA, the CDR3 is TGCGCCAGCAGCCAAGAAAGCGGGGGGGTGACAGATACGCAGTATTTT. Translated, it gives CASSQESGGVTDTQYF.

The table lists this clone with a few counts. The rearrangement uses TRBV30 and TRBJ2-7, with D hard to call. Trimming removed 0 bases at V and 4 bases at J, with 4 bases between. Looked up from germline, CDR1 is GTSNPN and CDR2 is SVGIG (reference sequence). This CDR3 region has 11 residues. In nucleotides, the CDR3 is TGTGCCTGGAGTGTACGGTACGAGCAGTACTTC. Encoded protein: CAWSVRYEQYF.

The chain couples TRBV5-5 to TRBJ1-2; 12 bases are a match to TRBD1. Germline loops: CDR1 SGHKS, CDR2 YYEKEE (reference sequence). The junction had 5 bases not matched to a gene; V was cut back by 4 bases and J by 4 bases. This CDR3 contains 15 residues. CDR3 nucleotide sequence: TGTGCCAGCAGCGCAGGGACAGGGGGCTTCTATGGCTACACCTTC. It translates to CASSAGTGGFYGYTF.

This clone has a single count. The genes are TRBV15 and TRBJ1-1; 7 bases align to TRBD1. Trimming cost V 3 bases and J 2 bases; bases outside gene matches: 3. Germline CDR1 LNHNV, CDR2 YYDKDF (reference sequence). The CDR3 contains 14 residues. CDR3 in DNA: TGTGCCACCAGCAGGTACAGGGGAAACACTGAAGCTTTCTTT. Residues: CATSRYRGNTEAFF.

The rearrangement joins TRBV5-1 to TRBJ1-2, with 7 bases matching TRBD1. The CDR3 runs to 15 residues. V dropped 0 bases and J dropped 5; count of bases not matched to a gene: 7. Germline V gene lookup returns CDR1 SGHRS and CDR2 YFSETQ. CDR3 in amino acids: CASSLDRAGGYGYTF. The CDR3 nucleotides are TGCGCCAGCAGCTTGGATCGGGCAGGGGGATATGGCTACACCTTC. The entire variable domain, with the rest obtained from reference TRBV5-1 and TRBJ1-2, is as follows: KAGVTQTPRYLIKTRGQQVTLSCSPISGHRSVSWYQQTPGQGLQFLFEYFSETQRNKGNFPGRFSGRQFSNSRSEMNVSTLELGDSALYLCASSLDRAGGYGYTFGSGTRLTVV.

The CDR3 spells CASSPPAGRGLNNEQFF. CDR3 DNA: TGTGCCAGCAGCCCCCCCGCGGGCAGGGGCCTTAACAATGAGCAGTTCTTC. The chain links TRBV9 to TRBJ2-1; D possibly corresponds to TRBD1 (6 bases). This CDR3 spans 17 amino acids. V lost 4 bases, J lost 5 bases, and 22 bases lay in between. The germline gives CDR1 SGDLS, CDR2 YYNGEE.

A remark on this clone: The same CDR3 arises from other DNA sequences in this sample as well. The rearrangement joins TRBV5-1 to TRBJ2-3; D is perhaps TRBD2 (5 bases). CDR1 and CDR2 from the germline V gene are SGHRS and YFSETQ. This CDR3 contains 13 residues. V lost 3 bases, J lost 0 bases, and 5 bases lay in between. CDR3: CASSWTSTDTQYF. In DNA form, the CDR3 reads TGCGCCAGCAGCTGGACTAGCACAGATACGCAGTATTTT. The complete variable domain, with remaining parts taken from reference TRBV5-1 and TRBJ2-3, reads KAGVTQTPRYLIKTRGQQVTLSCSPISGHRSVSWYQQTPGQGLQFLFEYFSETQRNKGNFPGRFSGRQFSNSRSEMNVSTLELGDSALYLCASSWTSTDTQYFGPGTRLTVL.